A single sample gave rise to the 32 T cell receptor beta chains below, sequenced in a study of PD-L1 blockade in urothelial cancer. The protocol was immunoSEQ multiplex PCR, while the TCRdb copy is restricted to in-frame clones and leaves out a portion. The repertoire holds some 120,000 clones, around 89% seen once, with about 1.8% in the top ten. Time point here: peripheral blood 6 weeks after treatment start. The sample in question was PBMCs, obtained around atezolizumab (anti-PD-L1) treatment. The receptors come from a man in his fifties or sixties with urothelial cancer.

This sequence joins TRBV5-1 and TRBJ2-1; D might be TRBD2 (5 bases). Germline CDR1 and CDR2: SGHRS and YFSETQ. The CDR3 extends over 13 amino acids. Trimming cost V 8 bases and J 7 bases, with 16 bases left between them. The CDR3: CASEPGGGNEQFF. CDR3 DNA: TGCGCCAGTGAGCCCGGCGGAGGAAATGAGCAGTTCTTC.

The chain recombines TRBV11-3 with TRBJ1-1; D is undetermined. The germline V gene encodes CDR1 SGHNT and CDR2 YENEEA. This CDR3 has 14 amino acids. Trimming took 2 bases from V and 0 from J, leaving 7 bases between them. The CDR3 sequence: CASSLRDLNTEAFF. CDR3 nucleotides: TGTGCCAGCAGCTTAAGAGACTTGAACACTGAAGCTTTCTTT.

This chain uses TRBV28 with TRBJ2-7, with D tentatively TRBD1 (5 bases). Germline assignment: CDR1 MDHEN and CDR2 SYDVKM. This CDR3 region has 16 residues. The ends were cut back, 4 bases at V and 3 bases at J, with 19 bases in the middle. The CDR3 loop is CASSSTGNPHYYEQYF. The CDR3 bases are TGTGCCAGCAGTTCAACAGGTAATCCTCATTACTACGAGCAGTACTTC. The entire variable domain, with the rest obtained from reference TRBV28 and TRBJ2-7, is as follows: DVKVTQSSRYLVKRTGEKVFLECVQDMDHENMFWYRQDPGLGLRLIYFSYDVKMKEKGDIPEGYSVSREKKERFSLILESASTNQTSMYLCASSSTGNPHYYEQYFGPGTRLTVT.

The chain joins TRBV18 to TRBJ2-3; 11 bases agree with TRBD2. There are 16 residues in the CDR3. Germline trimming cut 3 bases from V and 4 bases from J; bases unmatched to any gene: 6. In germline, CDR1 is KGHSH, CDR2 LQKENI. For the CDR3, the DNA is TGTGCCAGCTCACCCCGGGATAGCGGGGGGGCAGATACGCAGTATTTT. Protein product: CASSPRDSGGADTQYF.

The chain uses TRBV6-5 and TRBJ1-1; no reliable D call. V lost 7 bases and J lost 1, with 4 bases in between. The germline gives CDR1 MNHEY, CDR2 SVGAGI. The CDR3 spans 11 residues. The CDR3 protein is CASTKNTEAFF. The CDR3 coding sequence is TGTGCCAGCACCAAGAACACTGAAGCTTTCTTT.

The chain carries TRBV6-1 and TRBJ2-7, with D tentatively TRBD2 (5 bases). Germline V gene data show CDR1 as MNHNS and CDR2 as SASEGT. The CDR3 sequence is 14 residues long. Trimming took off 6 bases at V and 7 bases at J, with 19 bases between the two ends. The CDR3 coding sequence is TGTGCCAGCAGGACCGGGCCCTTAGCGTGGGAGCAGTACTTC. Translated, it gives CASRTGPLAWEQYF.

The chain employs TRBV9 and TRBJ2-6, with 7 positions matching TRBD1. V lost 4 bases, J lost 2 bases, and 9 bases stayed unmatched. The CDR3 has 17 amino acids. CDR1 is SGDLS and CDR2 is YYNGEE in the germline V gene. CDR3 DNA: TGTGCCAGCAGCTTTTACGCCACAGGGGCTGGGGCCAACGTCCTGACTTTC. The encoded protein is CASSFYATGAGANVLTF. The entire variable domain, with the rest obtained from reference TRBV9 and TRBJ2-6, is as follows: DSGVTQTPKHLITATGQRVTLRCSPRSGDLSVYWYQQSLDQGLQFLIQYYNGEERAKGNILERFSAQQFPDLHSELNLSSLELGDSALYFCASSFYATGAGANVLTFGAGSRLTVL.

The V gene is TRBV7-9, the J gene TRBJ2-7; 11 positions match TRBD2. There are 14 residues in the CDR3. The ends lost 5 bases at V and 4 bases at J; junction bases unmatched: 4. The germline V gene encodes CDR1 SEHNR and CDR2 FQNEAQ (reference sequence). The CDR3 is CASSPRLAGYEQYF. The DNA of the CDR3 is TGTGCCAGCAGCCCTCGACTAGCGGGGTACGAGCAGTACTTC.

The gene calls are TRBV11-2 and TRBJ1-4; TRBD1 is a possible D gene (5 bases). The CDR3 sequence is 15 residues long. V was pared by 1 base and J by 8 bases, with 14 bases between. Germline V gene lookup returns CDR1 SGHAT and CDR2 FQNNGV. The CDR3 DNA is TGTGCCAGCAGCTTAGGGGGGGGAGTTCGGGAAAAACTGTTTTTT. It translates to CASSLGGGVREKLFF.

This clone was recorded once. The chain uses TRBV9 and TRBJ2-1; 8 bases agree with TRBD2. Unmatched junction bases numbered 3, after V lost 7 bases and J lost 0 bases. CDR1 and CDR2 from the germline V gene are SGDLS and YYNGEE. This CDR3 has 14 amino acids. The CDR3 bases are TGTGCCAGCGCCGGGACTAGCTCCTACAATGAGCAGTTCTTC. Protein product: CASAGTSSYNEQFF.

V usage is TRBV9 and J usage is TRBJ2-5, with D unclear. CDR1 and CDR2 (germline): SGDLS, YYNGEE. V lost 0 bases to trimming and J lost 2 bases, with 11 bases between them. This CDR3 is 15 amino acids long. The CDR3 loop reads CASSVGVQVQETQYF. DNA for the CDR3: TGTGCCAGCAGCGTAGGAGTCCAGGTACAAGAGACCCAGTACTTC.

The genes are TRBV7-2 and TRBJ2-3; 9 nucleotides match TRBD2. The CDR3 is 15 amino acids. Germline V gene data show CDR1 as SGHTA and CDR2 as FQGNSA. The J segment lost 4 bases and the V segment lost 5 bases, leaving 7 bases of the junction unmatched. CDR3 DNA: TGTGCCAGCAGCGAGAGCGGGGGGATGTCAGATACGCAGTATTTT. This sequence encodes CASSESGGMSDTQYF.

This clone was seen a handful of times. CDR3 loop: CASTRDTLEAFF. In nucleotides, the CDR3 is TGTGCCAGCACTAGGGACACCCTTGAAGCTTTCTTT. The V and J genes are TRBV2 and TRBJ1-1; a weak D match, TRBD1 (6 bases). The germline V gene encodes CDR1 SNHLY and CDR2 FYNNEI. This CDR3 is 12 amino acids long. Trimming shortened V by 7 bases and J by 7 bases, and 13 bases separated the two germline ends. Supplemented by reference TRBV2 and TRBJ1-1, the full variable domain reads EPEVTQTPSHQVTQMGQEVILRCVPISNHLYFYWYRQILGQKVEFLVSFYNNEISEKSEIFDDQFSVERPDGSNFTLKIRSTKLEDSAMYFCASTRDTLEAFFGQGTRLTVV.

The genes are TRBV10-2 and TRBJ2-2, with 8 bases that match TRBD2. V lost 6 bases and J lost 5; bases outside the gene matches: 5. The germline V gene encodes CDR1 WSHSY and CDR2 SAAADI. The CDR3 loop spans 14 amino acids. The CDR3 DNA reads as TGCGCCAGCAGGAGCGGGGGAGGAACCGGGGAGCTGTTTTTT. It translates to CASRSGGGTGELFF.

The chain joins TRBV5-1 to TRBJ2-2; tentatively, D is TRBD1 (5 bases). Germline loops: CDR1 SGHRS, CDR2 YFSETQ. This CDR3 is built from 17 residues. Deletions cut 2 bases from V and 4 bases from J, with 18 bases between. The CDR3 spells CASSLNPSRGFTGELFF. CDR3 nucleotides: TGCGCCAGCAGCTTAAATCCTTCTAGGGGTTTCACCGGGGAGCTGTTTTTT.

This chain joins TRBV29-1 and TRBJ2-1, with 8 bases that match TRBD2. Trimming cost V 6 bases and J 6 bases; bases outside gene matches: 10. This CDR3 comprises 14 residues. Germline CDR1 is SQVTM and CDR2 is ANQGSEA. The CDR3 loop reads CSVPQRESRNEQFF. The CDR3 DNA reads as TGCAGCGTCCCCCAGCGGGAGTCCCGCAATGAGCAGTTCTTC.

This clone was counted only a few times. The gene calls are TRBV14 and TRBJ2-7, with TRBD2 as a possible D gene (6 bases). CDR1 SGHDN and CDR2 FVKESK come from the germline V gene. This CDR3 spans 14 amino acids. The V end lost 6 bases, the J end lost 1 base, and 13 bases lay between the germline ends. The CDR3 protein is CASSPDYRSYEQYF. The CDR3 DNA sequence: TGTGCCAGCAGTCCGGACTATAGGTCCTACGAGCAGTACTTC.

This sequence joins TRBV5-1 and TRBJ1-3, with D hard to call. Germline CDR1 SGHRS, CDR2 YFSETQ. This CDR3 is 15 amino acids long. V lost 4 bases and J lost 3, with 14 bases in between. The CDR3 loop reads CASSQGQVVGNTIYF. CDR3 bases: TGCGCCAGCAGCCAAGGCCAGGTGGTTGGAAACACCATATATTTT.

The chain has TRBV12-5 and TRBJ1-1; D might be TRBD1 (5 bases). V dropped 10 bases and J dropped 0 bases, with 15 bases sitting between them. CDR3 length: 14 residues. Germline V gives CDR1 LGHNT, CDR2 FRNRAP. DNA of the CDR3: TGTGCTACCCGGGGGGGGGACTTGAACACTGAAGCTTTCTTT. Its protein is CATRGGDLNTEAFF.

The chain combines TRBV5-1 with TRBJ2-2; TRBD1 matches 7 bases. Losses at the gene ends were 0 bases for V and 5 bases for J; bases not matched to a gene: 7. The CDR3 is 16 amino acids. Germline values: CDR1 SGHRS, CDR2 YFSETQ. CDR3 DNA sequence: TGCGCCAGCAGCTTGGGGGTACAGGGGAGTACCGGGGAGCTGTTTTTT. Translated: CASSLGVQGSTGELFF.

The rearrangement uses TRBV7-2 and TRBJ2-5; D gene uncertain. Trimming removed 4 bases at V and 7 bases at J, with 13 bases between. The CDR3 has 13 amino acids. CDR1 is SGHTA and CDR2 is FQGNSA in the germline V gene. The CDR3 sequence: CASSSVRSGTQYF. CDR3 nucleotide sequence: TGTGCCAGCAGCTCCGTCAGGTCCGGGACCCAGTACTTC. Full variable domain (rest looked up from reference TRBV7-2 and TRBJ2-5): GAGVSQSPSNKVTEKGKDVELRCDPISGHTALYWYRQSLGQGLEFLIYFQGNSAPDKSGLPSDRFSAERTGGSVSTLTIQRTQQEDSAVYLCASSSVRSGTQYFGPGTRLLVL.

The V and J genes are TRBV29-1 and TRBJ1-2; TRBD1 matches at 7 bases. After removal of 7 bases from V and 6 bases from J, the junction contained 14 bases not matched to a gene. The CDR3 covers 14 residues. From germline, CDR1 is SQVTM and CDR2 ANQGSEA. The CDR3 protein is CSAGGQSASDGYTF. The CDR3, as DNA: TGCAGCGCTGGGGGACAGTCTGCCAGCGATGGCTACACCTTC.

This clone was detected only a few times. DNA of the CDR3: TGTGCCAGCAGTGAGGGGGCGAACTATGGCTACACCTTC. Its translation: CASSEGANYGYTF. The chain uses TRBV6-1 and TRBJ1-2; possible D gene TRBD1, 6 bases. CDR1 MNHNS and CDR2 SASEGT come from the germline V gene. The CDR3 has 13 residues. V lost 3 bases to trimming and J lost 2 bases, with 7 bases between them.

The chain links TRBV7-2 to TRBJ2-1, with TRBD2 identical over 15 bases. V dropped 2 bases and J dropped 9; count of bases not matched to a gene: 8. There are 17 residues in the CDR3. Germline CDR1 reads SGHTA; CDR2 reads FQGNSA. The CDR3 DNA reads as TGTGCCAGCAGCTTATCCGGCGGGGGACTAGCGGGGGGTGAGCAGTTCTTC. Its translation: CASSLSGGGLAGGEQFF.

CDR3 region: CASSMVTASNEKLFF. In DNA, the CDR3 is TGTGCCAGTAGTATGGTGACAGCATCTAATGAAAAACTGTTTTTT. The rearrangement uses TRBV19 and TRBJ1-4, with D possibly being TRBD1 (5 bases). CDR1 LNHDA and CDR2 SQIVND come from the germline V gene (reference sequence). CDR3 length: 15 amino acids. Deletions cut 3 bases from V and 3 bases from J, with 11 bases between.

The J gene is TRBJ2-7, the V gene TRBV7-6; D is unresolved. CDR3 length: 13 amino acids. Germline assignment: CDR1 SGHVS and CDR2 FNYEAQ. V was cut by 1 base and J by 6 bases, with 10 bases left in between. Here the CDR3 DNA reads TGTGCCAGCAGCTTAGAGCGTAGTAGCGAGCAGTACTTC. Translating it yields CASSLERSSEQYF.

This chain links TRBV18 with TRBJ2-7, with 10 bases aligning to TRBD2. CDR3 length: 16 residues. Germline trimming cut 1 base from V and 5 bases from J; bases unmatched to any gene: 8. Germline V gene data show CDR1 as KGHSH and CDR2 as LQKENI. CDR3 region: CASSPLPSGSINEQYF. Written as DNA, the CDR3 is TGTGCCAGCTCACCACTTCCTAGCGGGAGCATCAACGAGCAGTACTTC.

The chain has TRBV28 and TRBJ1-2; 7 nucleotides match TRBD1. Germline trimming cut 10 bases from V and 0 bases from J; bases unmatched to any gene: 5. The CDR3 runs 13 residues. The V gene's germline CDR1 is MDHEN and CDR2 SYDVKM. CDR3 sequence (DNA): TGTGCCACCTCAGGGGGGCCTAACTATGGCTACACCTTC. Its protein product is CATSGGPNYGYTF.

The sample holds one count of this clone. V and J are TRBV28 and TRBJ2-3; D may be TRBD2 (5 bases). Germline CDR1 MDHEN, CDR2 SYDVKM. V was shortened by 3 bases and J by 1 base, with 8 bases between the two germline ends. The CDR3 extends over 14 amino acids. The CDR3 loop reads CASSFSRGTDTQYF. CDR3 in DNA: TGTGCCAGCAGTTTTTCGAGGGGCACAGATACGCAGTATTTT.

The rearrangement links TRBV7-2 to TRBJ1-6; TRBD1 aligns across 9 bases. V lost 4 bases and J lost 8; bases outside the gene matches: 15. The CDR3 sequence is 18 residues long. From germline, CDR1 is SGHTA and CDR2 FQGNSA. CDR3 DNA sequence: TGTGCCAGCAGCTACATCGGACAGGGGTTAAGGCCCTATTCACCCCTCCACTTT. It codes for CASSYIGQGLRPYSPLHF.

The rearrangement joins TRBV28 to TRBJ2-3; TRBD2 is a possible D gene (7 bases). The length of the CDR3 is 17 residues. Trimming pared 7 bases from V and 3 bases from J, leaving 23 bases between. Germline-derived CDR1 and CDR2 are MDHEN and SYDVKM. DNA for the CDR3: TGTGCCAGCACTACGCCGGGGGCCGGGGGGCCTACAGATACGCAGTATTTT. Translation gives CASTTPGAGGPTDTQYF.

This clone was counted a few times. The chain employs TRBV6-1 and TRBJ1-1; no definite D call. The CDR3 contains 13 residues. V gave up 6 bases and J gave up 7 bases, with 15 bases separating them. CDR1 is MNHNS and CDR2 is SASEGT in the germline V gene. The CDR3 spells CASRPGREDEAFF. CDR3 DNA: TGTGCCAGCAGACCGGGCCGGGAGGATGAAGCTTTCTTT.